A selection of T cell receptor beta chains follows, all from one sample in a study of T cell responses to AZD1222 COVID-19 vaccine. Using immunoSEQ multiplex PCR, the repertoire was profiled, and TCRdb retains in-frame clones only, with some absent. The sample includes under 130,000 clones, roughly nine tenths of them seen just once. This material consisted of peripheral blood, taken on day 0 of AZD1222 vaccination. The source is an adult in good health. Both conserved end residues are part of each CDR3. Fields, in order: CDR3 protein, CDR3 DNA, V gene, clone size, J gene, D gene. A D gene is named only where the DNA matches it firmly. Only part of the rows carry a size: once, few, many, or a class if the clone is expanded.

CASSLLQGVGEPQHF,TGTGCCAGCAGTTTATTACAGGGGGTCGGAGAGCCCCAGCATTTT,TRBV28,once,TRBJ1-5,TRBD1
CASSLGQPPYEQYF,TGCGCCAGCAGCTTGGGGCAGCCTCCCTACGAGCAGTACTTC,TRBV5-1,-,TRBJ2-7,-
CARSLPVAGGPQETQYF,TGTGCCAGAAGCTTACCTGTAGCGGGAGGGCCACAAGAGACCCAGTACTTC,TRBV7-5,-,TRBJ2-5,-
CASSGRADTDTQYF,TGTGCCAGCAGCGGGAGGGCCGACACAGATACGCAGTATTTT,TRBV28,-,TRBJ2-3,TRBD2
CASSLGGNTIYF,TGTGCCAGCAGTTTAGGTGGAAACACCATATATTTT,TRBV12-3/TRBV12-4,-,TRBJ1-3,-
CASSLSTGWRNTEAFF,TGTGCCAGCAGTTTATCTACAGGGTGGAGGAACACTGAAGCTTTCTTT,TRBV27,-,TRBJ1-1,-
CASSVGLQNTGELFF,TGTGCCAGCAGCGTTGGACTTCAAAACACCGGGGAGCTGTTTTTT,TRBV9,-,TRBJ2-2,-
CASSPLTGVYNEQFF,TGTGCCAGCAGTCCTCTGACGGGTGTCTACAATGAGCAGTTCTTC,TRBV28,-,TRBJ2-1,-
CASSLTGDPLYEQYF,TGTGCCAGCAGTCTGACAGGTGACCCTCTCTACGAGCAGTACTTC,TRBV6-5,-,TRBJ2-7,-
CASSVGEWANTIYF,TGTGCCAGCAGCGTAGGCGAATGGGCGAACACCATATATTTT,TRBV9,-,TRBJ1-3,-
CASSSTGSTDTQYF,TGTGCCAGCAGCTCTACGGGAAGCACAGATACGCAGTATTTT,TRBV5-4,-,TRBJ2-3,-
CASSLGTSGFYEQYF,TGCGCCAGCAGCTTGGGGACTAGCGGGTTCTACGAGCAGTACTTC,TRBV5-1,-,TRBJ2-7,TRBD2
CASSQVPGTGGKEKLFF,TGCGCCAGCAGCCAGGTTCCCGGGACAGGGGGTAAAGAAAAACTGTTTTTT,TRBV4-3,-,TRBJ1-4,TRBD1
CASSLTGNTEAFF,TGTGCCAGCAGTCTGACAGGGAACACTGAAGCTTTCTTT,TRBV25-1,-,TRBJ1-1,-
CASSIGQTGAGELFF,TGTGCCAGTAGTATAGGCCAGACAGGGGCCGGGGAGCTGTTTTTT,TRBV19,-,TRBJ2-2,TRBD1
CASSSRTSGRKDEQFF,TGTGCCAGTTCCTCGCGGACTAGCGGGAGGAAGGATGAGCAGTTCTTC,TRBV19,-,TRBJ2-1,TRBD2
CASSLAGGRAVETQYF,TGTGCCAGCAGCTTAGCTGGCGGGAGGGCCGTAGAGACCCAGTACTTC,TRBV11-2,-,TRBJ2-5,TRBD2
CASSAPWLGQGETQYF,TGTGCCAGCAGTGCCCCTTGGCTTGGCCAGGGGGAGACCCAGTACTTC,TRBV28,once,TRBJ2-5,-
CASSERTGGYEQYF,TGTGCCAGCAGCGAGAGGACAGGGGGGTACGAGCAGTACTTC,TRBV7-2,-,TRBJ2-7,TRBD1
CAIREGQVTYEQYF,TGTGCCATCAGGGAGGGACAGGTGACCTACGAGCAGTACTTC,TRBV10-3,-,TRBJ2-7,TRBD1
CASSLTVTGELFF,TGCGCCAGCAGCTTGACAGTTACCGGGGAGCTGTTTTTT,TRBV5-1,once,TRBJ2-2,-
CASSPRVGGQDTQYF,TGCGCCAGCAGCCCCCGAGTGGGAGGGCAGGATACGCAGTATTTT,TRBV5-1,-,TRBJ2-3,TRBD2
CASSLGFWGASYEQYF,TGTGCCAGCAGTTTGGGGTTTTGGGGGGCCTCCTACGAGCAGTACTTC,TRBV28,-,TRBJ2-7,-
CASSPLQGAFEKLFF,TGTGCCAGTTCTCCCTTACAGGGGGCGTTTGAAAAACTGTTTTTT,TRBV19,-,TRBJ1-4,TRBD1
CASSSWGNTEAFF,TGTGCCAGCAGCTCGTGGGGTAACACTGAAGCTTTCTTT,TRBV7-2,-,TRBJ1-1,-
CSAAQTGAAFF,TGCAGTGCTGCCCAGACGGGGGCAGCTTTCTTT,TRBV20-1,-,TRBJ1-1,-
CAYTRQSNEKLFF,TGTGCCTACACTCGACAGAGCAATGAAAAACTGTTTTTT,TRBV30,-,TRBJ1-4,-
CASRVEGTGNTIYF,TGTGCCAGCAGGGTTGAAGGGACGGGAAACACCATATATTTT,TRBV28,-,TRBJ1-3,-
CASRLGHGANVLTF,TGTGCCAGCAGATTGGGACACGGGGCCAACGTCCTGACTTTC,TRBV11-2,-,TRBJ2-6,-
CAWSGWQEGPQYF,TGTGCCTGGAGTGGTTGGCAGGAGGGGCCCCAGTACTTC,TRBV30,once,TRBJ2-5,-
CASPEDRGISYEQYF,TGTGCCAGCCCTGAGGACAGGGGGATTTCCTACGAGCAGTACTTC,TRBV6-4,-,TRBJ2-7,TRBD1
CASSLNDGTGLEKLFF,TGCGCCAGCAGCTTGAACGACGGGACAGGGTTAGAAAAACTGTTTTTT,TRBV5-1,-,TRBJ1-4,TRBD1
CASSPERGTSPLHF,TGTGCCAGCAGCCCCGAGCGGGGGACTTCACCCCTCCACTTT,TRBV7-9,-,TRBJ1-6,-
CASSSGAPYNEQFF,TGTGCCAGCAGCTCAGGGGCCCCCTACAATGAGCAGTTCTTC,TRBV13,-,TRBJ2-1,-
CASSLGSEWETQYF,TGCGCCAGCAGCTTGGGGTCAGAGTGGGAGACCCAGTACTTC,TRBV5-1,-,TRBJ2-5,-
CASSAIQGAYEQYF,TGCGCCAGCAGTGCCATACAGGGCGCCTACGAGCAGTACTTC,TRBV10-1,-,TRBJ2-7,-
CASSLASGVNTEAFF,TGTGCCAGCAGCTTAGCCTCAGGGGTGAACACTGAAGCTTTCTTT,TRBV7-2,-,TRBJ1-1,-
CASQGQGSTEAFF,TGTGCCAGCCAGGGACAGGGGTCCACTGAAGCTTTCTTT,TRBV5-6,-,TRBJ1-1,TRBD1
CASSSATGLHYGYTF,TGTGCCAGCAGCTCCGCTACAGGGCTCCACTATGGCTACACCTTC,TRBV5-4,-,TRBJ1-2,-
CASSLGQPDGYTF,TGTGCCAGCAGTCTTGGACAGCCCGATGGCTACACCTTC,TRBV12-3/TRBV12-4,-,TRBJ1-2,-
CASSLVTGVATEAFF,TGTGCCAGCAGCTTAGTGACAGGGGTCGCCACTGAAGCTTTCTTT,TRBV7-9,-,TRBJ1-1,TRBD1
CASSWGVEQYF,TGTGCCAGCAGCTGGGGGGTAGAGCAGTACTTC,TRBV7-2,-,TRBJ2-7,-
CASSLNVGDTDTQYF,TGTGCCAGCTCCCTAAATGTGGGAGACACAGATACGCAGTATTTT,TRBV18,-,TRBJ2-3,-
CASSLRTAITGELFF,TGTGCCAGCAGTTTACGGACAGCTATAACCGGGGAGCTGTTTTTT,TRBV28,-,TRBJ2-2,-
CASMGNSGNTIYF,TGCGCCAGCATGGGAAACTCTGGAAACACCATATATTTT,TRBV10-1,-,TRBJ1-3,-
CAWSVQVGYGYTF,TGTGCCTGGAGTGTACAAGTTGGATACGGCTACACCTTC,TRBV30,-,TRBJ1-2,-
CASSQVGGSSGNTIYF,TGCGCCAGCAGCCAAGTTGGAGGGAGCTCTGGAAACACCATATATTTT,TRBV4-3,-,TRBJ1-3,-
CASSLTGAGTGELFF,TGTGCCAGCAGCTTGACGGGGGCTGGGACCGGGGAGCTGTTTTTT,TRBV5-4,-,TRBJ2-2,-
CASSKCANHGYTF,TGTGCCAGCAGCAAATGCGCTAACCATGGCTACACCTTC,TRBV21-1,-,TRBJ1-2,-
CASSLREGSYNEQFF,TGCGCCAGCAGCCTGCGGGAGGGCTCCTACAATGAGCAGTTCTTC,TRBV4-1,-,TRBJ2-1,TRBD2
CASSPSGNQPQHF,TGTGCCAGCAGCCCCTCGGGCAATCAGCCCCAGCATTTT,TRBV6-2/TRBV6-3,-,TRBJ1-5,-
CATTEARANYNEQFF,TGCGCCACCACAGAGGCACGGGCAAACTACAATGAGCAGTTCTTC,TRBV5-1,once,TRBJ2-1,-
CASSAGQMNTEAFF,TGTGCCAGCAGCGCCGGACAGATGAACACTGAAGCTTTCTTT,TRBV7-2,-,TRBJ1-1,-
CASSQVSGGHYEQYF,TGCGCCAGCAGCCAAGTGTCGGGAGGGCACTACGAGCAGTACTTC,TRBV4-3,-,TRBJ2-7,TRBD2
CASSSTGSGAYEQYF,TGTGCCAGCAGTTCCACGGGAAGTGGCGCCTACGAGCAGTACTTC,TRBV6-5,-,TRBJ2-7,-